This T cell receptor (beta chain) was recovered during a study of T cell changes during pregnancy in multiple sclerosis. This table comes from immunoSEQ multiplex PCR, and its TCRdb copy is limited to in-frame clones, with some not included. The data contain 30,000 or so clones, roughly 84% of them singletons. This TCR derives from a female donor with multiple sclerosis, enrolled in a pregnancy study. The specimen comprised CD8+ T cells from peripheral blood mononuclear cells, sampled after pregnancy.

Here the CDR3 DNA reads TGCGCCAGCAGCTTGGGGAGCGGGGGGGCGAAGGAGACCCAGTACTTC. Residues: CASSLGSGGAKETQYF. The J gene is TRBJ2-5, the V gene TRBV5-1; TRBD2 agrees at 10 bases. Germline trimming cut 0 bases from V and 5 bases from J; bases unmatched to any gene: 7. Germline assignment: CDR1 SGHRS and CDR2 YFSETQ. CDR3 size: 16 residues.